The following is a T cell receptor (beta chain) sequence with its context. Assay: immunoSEQ multiplex PCR; the TCRdb copy retains only in-frame clones and omits some. The sample carries roughly 70,000 clones, around 84% recorded once. This CDR3 is 14 amino acids long. With 5 bases clipped from V and 2 bases from J, the junction kept 4 bases outside the gene matches. The germline V gene encodes CDR1 MNHNY and CDR2 SVGAGI (reference sequence). This record comes from a study of cytotoxic CD8 clonotypes in ibrutinib-treated CLL. J is TRBJ2-3 and V is TRBV6-6; TRBD1 matches at 7 bases. This TCR derives from a human donor with chronic lymphocytic leukemia. The sequenced sample was PBMCs, obtained at disease progression, from a patient treated with ibrutinib. The CDR3 reads CASSGQVPTDTQYF. The CDR3 nucleotides read TGTGCCAGCAGTGGACAGGTGCCCACAGATACGCAGTATTTT.